This T cell receptor (beta chain) was sequenced during a study of cytomegalovirus exposure and HLA in healthy donors. The PCR contained 60 Vbeta and 13 Jbeta primers. Data came from immunoSEQ multiplex PCR; TCRdb stores just in-frame clones and leaves some out. Recorded for this sample: roughly 100,000 clones. Remarks on this clone: Other DNA sequences within the sample encode an identical CDR3.

Sequenced input: PBMCs. This TCR derives from a man in his forties or fifties in good health and CMV-seronegative.

The CDR3 DNA reads as TGTGCCAGCAGTTCCCCGGGACAGGGGGCATACGAGCAGTACTTC. It yields the protein CASSSPGQGAYEQYF. This chain joins TRBV28 and TRBJ2-7; 12 positions agree with TRBD1. The CDR3 contains 15 residues. Trimming at V came to 4 bases and at J to 4 bases, leaving 5 bases not matched to a gene. Germline CDR1 is MDHEN and CDR2 is SYDVKM. Drawing the rest from reference TRBV28 and TRBJ2-7, the complete variable domain is DVKVTQSSRYLVKRTGEKVFLECVQDMDHENMFWYRQDPGLGLRLIYFSYDVKMKEKGDIPEGYSVSREKKERFSLILESASTNQTSMYLCASSSPGQGAYEQYFGPGTRLTVT.